What follows are 32 T cell receptor beta chains derived from one specimen sequenced in a study of cytomegalovirus exposure and HLA in healthy donors. The study ran its PCR with 60 Vbeta and 13 Jbeta primers. Libraries were prepared by immunoSEQ multiplex PCR; TCRdb keeps only in-frame clonotypes and omits some of them. The repertoire holds about 140,000 clones, with more than 70% as singletons. The sample comprised PBMCs. These receptors all stem from a man between 40 and 49 years old in good health and CMV-seronegative.

V gene TRBV4-1 combines with J gene TRBJ1-4; D is possibly TRBD1 (6 bases). CDR1 and CDR2 (germline): MGHRA, YSYEKL. With 1 base removed from V and 3 bases from J, the gap between germline ends came to 24 bases. The CDR3 is 20 amino acids. CDR3 DNA sequence: TGCGCCAGCAGCCAAGGGTTCCTGGGGGGGCGCTGGTCGGCTAATGAAAAACTGTTTTTT. The encoded protein is CASSQGFLGGRWSANEKLFF.

The chain links TRBV5-1 to TRBJ2-5; TRBD2 aligns across 7 bases. This CDR3 has 14 amino acids. Germline trimming cut 7 bases from V and 5 bases from J; bases unmatched to any gene: 11. Germline V gene sequence: CDR1 SGHRS, CDR2 YFSETQ. The CDR3 sequence: CASGPGSGFETQYF. CDR3 coding DNA: TGCGCCAGCGGCCCCGGTAGCGGGTTCGAGACCCAGTACTTC.

The chain's CDR3 is CASSFGGNTDTQYF. CDR3 nucleotide sequence: TGTGCCAGCAGCTTCGGCGGGAACACAGATACGCAGTATTTT. This rearrangement joins TRBV7-8 to TRBJ2-3; TRBD2 is a possible D gene (6 bases). V was trimmed by 3 bases and J by 2 bases, leaving 9 bases between them. The CDR3 is 14 amino acids. Germline values: CDR1 SGHVS, CDR2 FQNEAQ.

The chain combines TRBV9 with TRBJ2-1; 7 bases line up with TRBD1. The CDR3 runs 15 residues. Trimming cost V 0 bases and J 4 bases; bases outside gene matches: 4. Germline V CDR1 and CDR2: SGDLS, YYNGEE. The CDR3 sequence is CASSVEGGAYNEQFF. The DNA for the CDR3 is TGTGCCAGCAGCGTAGAAGGGGGCGCTTACAATGAGCAGTTCTTC.

J is TRBJ2-1 and V is TRBV2; D unresolved. The germline V gene encodes CDR1 SNHLY and CDR2 FYNNEI. The CDR3 is 13 residues long. Trimming removed 6 bases from V and 0 bases from J, with 6 bases in between. Here the CDR3 DNA reads TGTGCCAGCAGCCGGAGCTCCTACAATGAGCAGTTCTTC. It codes for CASSRSSYNEQFF.

V usage is TRBV9 and J usage is TRBJ2-1; TRBD2 is a possible D gene (5 bases). With 0 bases removed from V and 8 bases from J, the gap between germline ends came to 12 bases. The germline gives CDR1 SGDLS, CDR2 YYNGEE. CDR3 length equals 14 residues. The CDR3 spells CASSVAPDFDEQFF. CDR3 DNA: TGTGCCAGCAGCGTAGCTCCGGACTTTGATGAGCAGTTCTTC. The full variable domain, completed using reference TRBV9 and TRBJ2-1, is DSGVTQTPKHLITATGQRVTLRCSPRSGDLSVYWYQQSLDQGLQFLIQYYNGEERAKGNILERFSAQQFPDLHSELNLSSLELGDSALYFCASSVAPDFDEQFFGPGTRLTVL.

This chain uses TRBV2 with TRBJ1-2, with D maybe TRBD1 (6 bases). V was shortened by 5 bases and J by 8 bases, with 21 bases between the two germline ends. This CDR3 has 15 residues. CDR1 and CDR2 from the germline V gene are SNHLY and FYNNEI. CDR3 region: CASSKGGGAFVGYTF. The CDR3 DNA reads TGTGCCAGCAGTAAGGGGGGAGGGGCGTTTGTGGGCTACACCTTC.

The chain couples TRBV5-1 to TRBJ2-1; D may be TRBD2 (5 bases). CDR1 is SGHRS, CDR2 YFSETQ, per germline. Trimming took 0 bases from V and 4 from J, leaving 8 bases between them. The CDR3 length is 14 residues. The CDR3, as DNA: TGCGCCAGCAGCTTGGTGAGCGGTTACAATGAGCAGTTCTTC. Its protein is CASSLVSGYNEQFF.

The rearrangement links TRBV5-6 to TRBJ1-5, with 7 nucleotides matching TRBD1. The ends lost 1 base at V and 0 bases at J; junction bases unmatched: 1. From germline, CDR1 is SGHDT and CDR2 YYEEEE. The CDR3 spans 15 residues. The CDR3 sequence is CASSLRQGSNQPQHF. In nucleotides, the CDR3 is TGTGCCAGCAGCTTGAGACAGGGTAGCAATCAGCCCCAGCATTTT. Complete variable domain (other parts from reference TRBV5-6 and TRBJ1-5): DAGVTQSPTHLIKTRGQQVTLRCSPKSGHDTVSWYQQALGQGPQFIFQYYEEEERQRGNFPDRFSGHQFPNYSSELNVNALLLGDSALYLCASSLRQGSNQPQHFGDGTRLSIL.

The chain is built from TRBV18 and TRBJ2-1; 10 positions match TRBD1. The germline V gene encodes CDR1 KGHSH and CDR2 LQKENI. The length of the CDR3 is 16 residues. Trimming at V came to 3 bases and at J to 8 bases, leaving 10 bases not matched to a gene. CDR3 nucleotides: TGTGCCAGCTCACCGTACCGACAGGGGGCATTTCATGAGCAGTTCTTC. Amino acid sequence: CASSPYRQGAFHEQFF.

The gene calls are TRBV5-4 and TRBJ1-2, with a possible D match to TRBD1 (5 bases). CDR1 is SGHNT, CDR2 YYREEE, per germline (reference sequence). V was shortened by 0 bases and J by 0 bases, with 6 bases between the two germline ends. CDR3 length equals 14 residues. The CDR3 is CASSLGGANYGYTF. The CDR3 region has the DNA TGTGCCAGCAGCTTGGGGGGCGCTAACTATGGCTACACCTTC.

CDR3 sequence reads: CSVVQGALGETQYF. The CDR3 DNA is TGCAGCGTAGTACAGGGGGCGCTTGGAGAGACCCAGTACTTC. The chain has TRBV29-1 and TRBJ2-5, with 9 bases identical to TRBD1. There are 14 residues in the CDR3. CDR1 and CDR2 from the germline V gene are SQVTM and ANQGSEA. Trimming at V came to 6 bases and at J to 4 bases, leaving 9 bases not matched to a gene.

The chain uses TRBV2 and TRBJ1-5; the D gene is possibly TRBD1 (5 bases). Trimming took 6 bases from V and 5 from J, leaving 11 bases between them. This CDR3 has 13 residues. Per germline, CDR1 SNHLY and CDR2 FYNNEI. The CDR3, as DNA: TGTGCCAGCAGACCCGGGGGATATCAGCCCCAGCATTTT. Amino acids: CASRPGGYQPQHF.

The V gene is TRBV12-2, the J gene TRBJ2-3; TRBD1 is the table's D call, not checked against the DNA. TRBV12-2 counts as a pseudogene. The CDR3 spans 15 residues. The CDR3 is CASRLGGRKGMTQYF. For the CDR3, the DNA is TGTGCAAGTCGCTTAGGGGGGCGAAAGGGAATGACGCAGTATTTT.

The gene calls are TRBV11-2 and TRBJ1-2; weak D call: TRBD1 (5 bases). This CDR3 contains 12 residues. The ends were cut back, 6 bases at V and 8 bases at J, with 13 bases in the middle. In germline, CDR1 is SGHAT, CDR2 FQNNGV. This CDR3 is CASSHQGKGYTF. The DNA for the CDR3 is TGTGCCAGCAGTCATCAGGGAAAAGGCTACACCTTC.

The gene calls are TRBV13 and TRBJ1-2, with D possibly being TRBD1 (6 bases). Germline V lookup: CDR1 PRHDT, CDR2 FYEKMQ (reference sequence). The ends were cut back, 1 base at V and 7 bases at J, with 13 bases in the middle. There are 14 residues in the CDR3. The chain's CDR3 is CASSLVGAQSGYTF. The CDR3 region has the DNA TGTGCCAGCAGCTTAGTGGGGGCCCAGAGTGGCTACACCTTC.

The genes are TRBV2 and TRBJ2-7; 11 nucleotides agree with TRBD2. Germline loops: CDR1 SNHLY, CDR2 FYNNEI. There are 13 residues in the CDR3. Trimming took 7 bases from V and 1 from J; bases not matched to a gene: 0. The CDR3 sequence: CASTSGGSYEQYF. The CDR3 DNA sequence: TGTGCCAGCACTAGCGGGGGGTCCTACGAGCAGTACTTC.

The chain combines TRBV27 with TRBJ1-3; maybe TRBD1 (5 bases). This CDR3 has 15 amino acids. CDR1 is MNHEY, CDR2 SMNVEV, per germline (reference sequence). The V end was cut by 5 bases, the J end by 7 bases, with 18 bases between. Here the CDR3 reads CASSPRGSRANTIYF. The DNA for the CDR3 is TGTGCCAGCAGTCCACGGGGGAGTCGAGCGAACACCATATATTTT.

V and J are TRBV9 and TRBJ1-1; weak D call: TRBD1 (6 bases). Trimming shortened V by 4 bases and J by 1 base, and 17 bases separated the two germline ends. CDR3 length equals 16 residues. Germline CDR1 reads SGDLS; CDR2 reads YYNGEE. The CDR3 is CASSPQRQGRNTEAFF. Here the CDR3 DNA reads TGTGCCAGCAGCCCACAGAGGCAGGGGAGGAACACTGAAGCTTTCTTT. The full variable domain, completed using reference TRBV9 and TRBJ1-1, is DSGVTQTPKHLITATGQRVTLRCSPRSGDLSVYWYQQSLDQGLQFLIQYYNGEERAKGNILERFSAQQFPDLHSELNLSSLELGDSALYFCASSPQRQGRNTEAFFGQGTRLTVV.

The chain uses TRBV4-1 and TRBJ1-3; tentative D call: TRBD1 (5 bases). The CDR3 runs to 15 residues. V was clipped by 1 base and J by 4 bases, with 11 bases between them. Germline lookup yields CDR1 MGHRA and CDR2 YSYEKL. As DNA, the CDR3 is TGCGCCAGCAGCCAAGTCACAGGATTCGGAAACACCATATATTTT. It yields the protein CASSQVTGFGNTIYF.

This chain joins TRBV10-3 and TRBJ2-7, with 8 nucleotides matching TRBD1. The CDR3 loop spans 16 amino acids. V shed 4 bases, J shed 5 bases, and the junction held 13 bases outside the gene matches. Germline CDR1 and CDR2: ENHRY and SYGVKD. CDR3 in DNA: TGTGCCATCAGTGTGGGGGGAACAGGGGGGTTTCACGAGCAGTACTTC. Translated, it gives CAISVGGTGGFHEQYF.

The chain has TRBV9 and TRBJ1-4; D ambiguous. Germline-derived CDR1 and CDR2 are SGDLS and YYNGEE. Trimming cost V 0 bases and J 5 bases, with 5 bases left between them. The CDR3 contains 13 residues. CDR3 coding DNA: TGTGCCAGCAGCGTAGGAGGGAATGAAAAACTGTTTTTT. Protein product: CASSVGGNEKLFF.

V usage is TRBV29-1 and J usage is TRBJ1-2; 7 positions match TRBD1. Trimming cost V 7 bases and J 6 bases; bases outside gene matches: 8. CDR3 size: 12 residues. Germline V gives CDR1 SQVTM, CDR2 ANQGSEA. CDR3 region: CSAVDRMDGYTF. The CDR3 DNA reads TGCAGCGCCGTGGACAGGATGGATGGCTACACCTTC.

The chain couples TRBV29-1 to TRBJ2-1, with a weak D call TRBD2 (5 bases). Trimming took off 5 bases at V and 8 bases at J, with 13 bases between the two ends. The CDR3 length is 12 residues. CDR1 and CDR2 (germline): SQVTM, ANQGSEA. The CDR3 DNA follows: TGCAGCGTTCATTCGGGGTGGGATGAGCAGTTCTTC. It translates to CSVHSGWDEQFF.

The genes are TRBV5-1 and TRBJ1-2; 7 bases map to TRBD1. Losses at the gene ends were 2 bases for V and 3 bases for J; bases not matched to a gene: 10. The CDR3 extends over 16 amino acids. Per the germline V gene, CDR1 is SGHRS and CDR2 is YFSETQ. CDR3 DNA: TGCGCCAGCAGCTTAGCACCCGGGACAGATTACTATGGCTACACCTTC. Translated, it gives CASSLAPGTDYYGYTF.

The V gene is TRBV13, the J gene TRBJ2-1, with TRBD1 matching over 9 bases. Losses at the gene ends were 1 base for V and 4 bases for J; bases not matched to a gene: 11. The CDR3 extends over 18 amino acids. Germline-derived CDR1 and CDR2 are PRHDT and FYEKMQ (reference sequence). CDR3 nucleotide sequence: TGTGCCAGCAGCTTAGTGGGTTATGGGGGACAGGGATACAATGAGCAGTTCTTC. The encoded protein is CASSLVGYGGQGYNEQFF.

The chain links TRBV2 to TRBJ1-1; 8 bases are a match to TRBD1. This CDR3 has 16 amino acids. Looked up from germline, CDR1 is SNHLY and CDR2 is FYNNEI. V was clipped by 6 bases and J by 5 bases; unmatched bases: 14. The CDR3 DNA reads as TGTGCCAGCAGCTATACCGGGACAGGTCGGGGGACTGAAGCTTTCTTT. Translation: CASSYTGTGRGTEAFF.

The rearrangement joins TRBV6-6 to TRBJ1-1; D call uncertain. Germline CDR1 MNHNY, CDR2 SVGAGI (reference sequence). This CDR3 is 14 amino acids long. The V end lost 1 base, the J end lost 4 bases, and 10 bases lay between the germline ends. CDR3 DNA: TGTGCCAGCAGTTACTTCGGGGTCGGCACTGAAGCTTTCTTT. This sequence encodes CASSYFGVGTEAFF.

The rearrangement uses TRBV9 and TRBJ1-1, with a weak D call TRBD1 (6 bases). The germline V gene has CDR1 SGDLS and CDR2 YYNGEE. The CDR3 is made up of 13 amino acids. The V gene lost 6 bases and the J gene lost 0 bases, with 9 bases spanning the gap. Written as DNA, the CDR3 is TGTGCCAGCACCGCAGGGGTGAACACTGAAGCTTTCTTT. Protein product: CASTAGVNTEAFF. The full variable domain, in which reference TRBV9 and TRBJ1-1 provide the parts outside the CDR3, is DSGVTQTPKHLITATGQRVTLRCSPRSGDLSVYWYQQSLDQGLQFLIQYYNGEERAKGNILERFSAQQFPDLHSELNLSSLELGDSALYFCASTAGVNTEAFFGQGTRLTVV.

This clone was counted once. The chain carries TRBV7-9 and TRBJ1-1; 12 bases line up with TRBD1. In germline, CDR1 is SEHNR, CDR2 FQNEAQ (reference sequence). The length of the CDR3 is 17 residues. Trimming cost V 5 bases and J 4 bases; bases outside gene matches: 11. CDR3: CASSHGTGGWGGTEAFF. The CDR3 nucleotides are TGTGCCAGCAGCCACGGGACAGGGGGCTGGGGAGGCACTGAAGCTTTCTTT. Variable domain in full (rest from reference TRBV7-9 and TRBJ1-1): DTGVSQNPRHKITKRGQNVTFRCDPISEHNRLYWYRQTLGQGPEFLTYFQNEAQLEKSRLLSDRFSAERPKGSFSTLEIQRTEQGDSAMYLCASSHGTGGWGGTEAFFGQGTRLTVV.

The genes are TRBV6-5 and TRBJ1-1; TRBD1 agrees at 9 bases. The CDR3 covers 14 residues. V gave up 2 bases and J gave up 10 bases; unmatched junction bases: 8. CDR1 is MNHEY and CDR2 is SVGAGI in the germline V gene. In DNA form, the CDR3 reads TGTGCCAGCAGTTACCGGACAGGGGAATGTTCAGCTTTCTTT. It is translated as CASSYRTGECSAFF.

This chain links TRBV7-9 with TRBJ2-1; 14 nucleotides match TRBD2. The CDR3 is 18 residues long. The junction had 12 bases not matched to a gene; V was cut back by 4 bases and J by 7 bases. CDR1 and CDR2 (germline): SEHNR, FQNEAQ (reference sequence). The CDR3 region is CASSSSTSGGADGNEQFF. As DNA, the CDR3 is TGTGCCAGCAGCTCCTCGACTAGCGGGGGGGCCGATGGGAATGAGCAGTTCTTC.